This TCR beta chain appears in the sequencing data of a study of OX40 agonist ivuxolimab in advanced cancers. Produced via immunoSEQ multiplex PCR; TCRdb's table is partial and in-frame only. This table has 60,000 to 70,000 clones, about 90% appearing once. Study outcomes and limitations: Dose levels from 0.1 to 3.0 mg/kg saw CD4+ and CD8+ blood T cells expand clonally by week 6. On average, a greater number of expanded clones characterised CD8+ T cells relative to CD4+.

Peripheral blood came from all dose cohorts at three timepoints. Turning to this clone: Antigen specificity is unknown.

The CDR3 covers 15 residues. V lost 3 bases and J 2 bases, leaving 11 bases between the germline ends. In germline, CDR1 is LGHNA, CDR2 YSLEER. Sequencing used CD4+ or CD8+ T cells sorted from blood, obtained in a trial of the OX40 agonist ivuxolimab. The sequence was collected from an adult with an advanced solid tumor such as melanoma, head and neck, liver or kidney cancer. The chain combines TRBV4-3 with TRBJ1-3; no reliable D call. The CDR3 reads CASSQRWGAGNTIYF. CDR3 bases: TGCGCCAGCAGCCAGAGGTGGGGAGCTGGAAACACCATATATTTT.